This T cell receptor (beta chain) stems from a study of tissue T cells after allogeneic stem cell transplantation. Data came from immunoSEQ multiplex PCR; TCRdb stores just in-frame clones and leaves some out. The sample includes 35,000 to 50,000 clones, more than 90% of them seen just once. Deletions cut 5 bases from V and 0 bases from J, with 10 bases between. The CDR3 spans 13 residues. Per germline, CDR1 SQVTM and CDR2 ANQGSEA. In regard to this clone: Its antigen is currently unknown.

Points from the study as a whole: Anatomically similar tissues had similar TCR repertoires within each patient.

Sequences were derived from blood, sampled before transplantation. The chain has TRBV29-1 and TRBJ1-1; D unclear. This clonotype originated in a woman aged 40 to 75 who later had graft-versus-host disease after an allogeneic stem cell transplant. This CDR3 is CSVSVTMNTEAFF. CDR3 coding DNA: TGCAGCGTTAGTGTCACAATGAACACTGAAGCTTTCTTT.